The rows below give T cell receptor beta chains drawn from one sample of a study of cytomegalovirus exposure and HLA in healthy donors. Generated by immunoSEQ multiplex PCR, the TCRdb table keeps only in-frame clones and is missing some. The sample holds about 140,000 clones; almost 85% are singletons and the top ten take around 1.4%. The sequenced material came from PBMCs. These receptor sequences come from a woman in her twenties or thirties in good health and CMV-seronegative. Each CDR3 is given with its conserved first and last residue. The order of the fields is clone size, V gene, J gene, D gene, CDR3 DNA, CDR3 protein. D genes are given only for firm matches. Rows may omit the clone size; those that give it use once, few, many or a size class.

>.|TRBV11-2|TRBJ1-1|TRBD1
TGTGCCAGCAGGATATGGACAGGGGCTCGTGCAGAAGCTTTCTTT
CASRIWTGARAEAFF
>.|TRBV4-3|TRBJ1-4|.
TGCGCCAGCAGCCGCGAGTTAGGGGAGGATGAAAAACTGTTTTTT
CASSRELGEDEKLFF
>.|TRBV29-1|TRBJ2-5|.
TGCAGCGTTAGATTCAGGCCCACGGAGACCCAGTACTTC
CSVRFRPTETQYF
>once|TRBV6-5|TRBJ1-2|TRBD1
TGTGCCAGCAGACCCGGACAGGGGGCGGGGTATGGCTACACCTTC
CASRPGQGAGYGYTF
>few|TRBV6-1|TRBJ2-7|TRBD2
TGTGCCAGCAGCGCACAACTAGCGGGGAGCTACGAGCAGTACTTC
CASSAQLAGSYEQYF
>.|TRBV27|TRBJ1-2|.
TGTGCCAGCAGACGTACAGGGAGCTATGGCTACACCTTC
CASRRTGSYGYTF
>.|TRBV19|TRBJ1-2|TRBD1
TGTGCCAGTAGGCACACAGGGGGTAACTATGGCTACACCTTC
CASRHTGGNYGYTF
>.|TRBV28|TRBJ1-1|.
TGTGCCAGCCTTGGGCCGGCGTCGAACACTGAAGCTTTCTTT
CASLGPASNTEAFF
>.|TRBV12-5|TRBJ1-2|TRBD1
TGTGCTAGTGGTTTCCACCCTATGAGGTGGGGGGACAGGGCCGAGGTTGTCTATGGCTACACCTTC
CASGFHPMRWGDRAEVVYGYTF
>.|TRBV27|TRBJ1-1|.
TGTGCCAGCAGGGCCCCTTTAACGGGCACTGAAGCTTTCTTT
CASRAPLTGTEAFF
>.|TRBV28|TRBJ1-1|.
TGTGCCAGCAGTTTATTTTGGGCAGAAGAGAACACTGAAGCTTTCTTT
CASSLFWAEENTEAFF
>few|TRBV9|TRBJ1-3|.
TGTGCCAGCAGCTACGGACAGACTGGAAACACCATATATTTT
CASSYGQTGNTIYF
>.|TRBV6-6|TRBJ2-7|TRBD2
TGTGCCAGCAGGGATCTTAGCGGGGGCTACGAGCAGTACTTC
CASRDLSGGYEQYF
>few|TRBV2|TRBJ1-2|.
TGTGCCAGCAGTGGGACAGACTATGGCTACACCTTC
CASSGTDYGYTF
>.|TRBV30|TRBJ1-1|TRBD1
TGTGCCTGGGGCTCCGGGACAGGGGGGAACACTGAAGCTTTCTTT
CAWGSGTGGNTEAFF
>.|TRBV5-1|TRBJ1-5|TRBD1
TGCGCCAGCAGCTTGGAGGGGGCGAATAGCAATCAGCCCCAGCATTTT
CASSLEGANSNQPQHF
>.|TRBV18|TRBJ2-5|.
TGTGCCAGCTCACCACGGGCAGGGTCGGGAGAGACCCAGTACTTC
CASSPRAGSGETQYF
>.|TRBV7-8|TRBJ2-7|.
TGTGCCAGCAGCTTAGTAGGGGCCGAGCAGTACTTC
CASSLVGAEQYF
>.|TRBV7-7|TRBJ1-6|.
TGTGCTAGCAGCGTTGAGGCGGATTCACCCCTCCACTTT
CASSVEADSPLHF
>once|TRBV5-8|TRBJ1-2|TRBD1
TGTGCCAGCAGCTTGGCGGGGACAGGGACAATTCATGGCTACACCTTC
CASSLAGTGTIHGYTF
>.|TRBV18|TRBJ1-2|TRBD1
TGTGCCAGCTCACCACCCAACAGGGGCGGCGGCTACACCTTC
CASSPPNRGGGYTF
>.|TRBV2|TRBJ1-1|.
TGTGCCAGCAGTGTTCTTGGCACAAACACTGAAGCTTTCTTT
CASSVLGTNTEAFF
>once|TRBV6-1|TRBJ2-3|TRBD1
TGTGCCAGCAGTGAAAACAGGGGGACCACAGATACGCAGTATTTT
CASSENRGTTDTQYF
>once|TRBV5-1|TRBJ1-1|.
TGCGCCAGCAGCCTGGGGGGGCAGAACACTGAAGCTTTCTTT
CASSLGGQNTEAFF
>.|TRBV6-1|TRBJ1-1|.
TGTGCCAGCACCTGGACTGTGAACACTGAAGCTTTCTTT
CASTWTVNTEAFF
>.|TRBV7-2|TRBJ1-4|TRBD1
TGTGCCAGCAGCCTCACAGGGGTTTTTGGGGAAAAACTGTTTTTT
CASSLTGVFGEKLFF
>.|TRBV4-1|TRBJ2-5|TRBD2
TGCGCCAGCAGCCAAGAAGGCGGGGGGAACCAAGAGACCCAGTACTTC
CASSQEGGGNQETQYF
>.|TRBV29-1|TRBJ2-1|TRBD2
TGCAGCGTTGAAAAATATCCTAGCGGGGGCGTTTTCGATGAGCAGTTCTTC
CSVEKYPSGGVFDEQFF
>few|TRBV19|TRBJ2-2|TRBD2
TGTGCCAGTACCCCCTCTACTAGCGGGGGGGCAACCGGGGAGCTGTTTTTT
CASTPSTSGGATGELFF
>.|TRBV7-8|TRBJ2-7|TRBD2
TGTGCCAGCAGCTTAAGACTAGCGGGGGCCCTTAGGCAGTACTTC
CASSLRLAGALRQYF
>once|TRBV5-3|TRBJ1-6|.
TGTGCCAGAAGCTCCGTGGGGCAGGGGTGTCGGAATTCACCCCTCCACTTT
CARSSVGQGCRNSPLHF
>.|TRBV7-6|TRBJ1-1|.
TGTGCCAGCAGCCCCCAAACGGGGGGACCTTTCTTT
CASSPQTGGPFF
>.|TRBV5-1|TRBJ2-7|.
TGCGCCAGCAGGATGCAGGAGGGCGTTTATTACGAGCAGTACTTC
CASRMQEGVYYEQYF
>once|TRBV6-5|TRBJ1-3|TRBD1
TGTGCCAGCAGTTACTCTGTTCGGACAGGGTCGAACACCATATATTTT
CASSYSVRTGSNTIYF
>.|TRBV5-1|TRBJ2-7|.
TGCGCCAGCAGCTTGGTATCGGGGATCGAGCAGTACTTC
CASSLVSGIEQYF
>.|TRBV2|TRBJ1-1|TRBD1
TGTGCCAGCAGTGATAGGGGGCTAAGCACTGAAGCTTTCTTT
CASSDRGLSTEAFF
>.|TRBV19|TRBJ2-5|.
TGTGCCAGTAGCGGGGAAGGAGAGACCCAGTACTTC
CASSGEGETQYF
>few|TRBV10-3|TRBJ1-5|.
TGTGCCATCAGTAGCAGGGGAGGGGATCAGCCCCAGCATTTT
CAISSRGGDQPQHF
>.|TRBV6-5|TRBJ1-5|TRBD1
TGTGCCAGCAGCCCGCACGGACAGGGGTGGCAGCCCCAGCATTTT
CASSPHGQGWQPQHF
>.|TRBV6-5|TRBJ1-2|.
TGTGCCAGCAGCCCCTGGGGGCAGGGAAGCGGCTACACCTTC
CASSPWGQGSGYTF
>once|TRBV9|TRBJ1-2|.
TGTGCCAGCAGCGTAGAAGTAGACTATGGCTACACCTTC
CASSVEVDYGYTF
>.|TRBV7-9|TRBJ2-3|TRBD2
TGTGCCAGCAGCTTAGTAGCGGGGGGCACAGATACGCAGTATTTT
CASSLVAGGTDTQYF
>.|TRBV7-9|TRBJ1-2|.
TGTGCCAGCAGACCGGGACATAACTATGGCTACACCTTC
CASRPGHNYGYTF
>.|TRBV19|TRBJ1-1|.
TGTGCCAGTAGATCCTTCGAAGAATGGGCCACTGAAGCTTTCTTT
CASRSFEEWATEAFF
>.|TRBV2|TRBJ2-3|.
TGTGCCAGCAGTGAAGCGCGGGTTACAGATACGCAGTATTTT
CASSEARVTDTQYF
>few|TRBV10-3|TRBJ1-2|.
TGTGCCATCAGCGGAGAACCCGACAGGCCCTATGGCTACACCTTC
CAISGEPDRPYGYTF
>once|TRBV7-9|TRBJ1-5|.
TGTGCCAGCAGCTTAGCAGGGACGGGGGGTCAGCCCCAGCATTTT
CASSLAGTGGQPQHF
>.|TRBV7-9|TRBJ2-1|TRBD2
TGTGCCAGCAGCTTACGCGGGGGGAATGAGCAGTTCTTC
CASSLRGGNEQFF
>once|TRBV5-1|TRBJ2-7|TRBD1
TGTGCCAGCAGCCTGGGACAGGTGATCGAGCAGTACTTC
CASSLGQVIEQYF
>.|TRBV10-1|TRBJ2-1|TRBD2
TGCGCCAGCAGTGATTATGTTGTCCTAGCGGACAATGAGCAGTTCTTC
CASSDYVVLADNEQFF
>.|TRBV2|TRBJ1-5|.
TGTGCCAGCAGTGAGTGGGGAGTGGGCAATCAGCCCCAGCATTTT
CASSEWGVGNQPQHF
>.|TRBV10-1|TRBJ1-4|TRBD1
TGCGCCAGCAGTGACTCGGACAGGGGAGGTGAAAAACTGTTTTTT
CASSDSDRGGEKLFF
>.|TRBV18|TRBJ2-5|.
TGTGCCAGCTCATCCCTCGCCTCGGAGGGGGAGACCCAGTACTTC
CASSSLASEGETQYF
>.|TRBV6-5|TRBJ1-3|.
TGTGCCAGCAGCGCAGGGTCCGGAAACACCATATATTTT
CASSAGSGNTIYF
>.|TRBV19|TRBJ2-1|.
TGTGCCAGCACCTGGACAGGAGGGGACAATGAGCAGTTCTTC
CASTWTGGDNEQFF
>.|TRBV20-1|TRBJ2-7|TRBD1
TGCAGTGCCAGACAGGGCTACGAGCAGTACTTC
CSARQGYEQYF
>.|TRBV7-7|TRBJ2-5|.
TGTGCCAGCAGCTATATACTTCAGGGCCGAGAGACCCAGTACTTC
CASSYILQGRETQYF